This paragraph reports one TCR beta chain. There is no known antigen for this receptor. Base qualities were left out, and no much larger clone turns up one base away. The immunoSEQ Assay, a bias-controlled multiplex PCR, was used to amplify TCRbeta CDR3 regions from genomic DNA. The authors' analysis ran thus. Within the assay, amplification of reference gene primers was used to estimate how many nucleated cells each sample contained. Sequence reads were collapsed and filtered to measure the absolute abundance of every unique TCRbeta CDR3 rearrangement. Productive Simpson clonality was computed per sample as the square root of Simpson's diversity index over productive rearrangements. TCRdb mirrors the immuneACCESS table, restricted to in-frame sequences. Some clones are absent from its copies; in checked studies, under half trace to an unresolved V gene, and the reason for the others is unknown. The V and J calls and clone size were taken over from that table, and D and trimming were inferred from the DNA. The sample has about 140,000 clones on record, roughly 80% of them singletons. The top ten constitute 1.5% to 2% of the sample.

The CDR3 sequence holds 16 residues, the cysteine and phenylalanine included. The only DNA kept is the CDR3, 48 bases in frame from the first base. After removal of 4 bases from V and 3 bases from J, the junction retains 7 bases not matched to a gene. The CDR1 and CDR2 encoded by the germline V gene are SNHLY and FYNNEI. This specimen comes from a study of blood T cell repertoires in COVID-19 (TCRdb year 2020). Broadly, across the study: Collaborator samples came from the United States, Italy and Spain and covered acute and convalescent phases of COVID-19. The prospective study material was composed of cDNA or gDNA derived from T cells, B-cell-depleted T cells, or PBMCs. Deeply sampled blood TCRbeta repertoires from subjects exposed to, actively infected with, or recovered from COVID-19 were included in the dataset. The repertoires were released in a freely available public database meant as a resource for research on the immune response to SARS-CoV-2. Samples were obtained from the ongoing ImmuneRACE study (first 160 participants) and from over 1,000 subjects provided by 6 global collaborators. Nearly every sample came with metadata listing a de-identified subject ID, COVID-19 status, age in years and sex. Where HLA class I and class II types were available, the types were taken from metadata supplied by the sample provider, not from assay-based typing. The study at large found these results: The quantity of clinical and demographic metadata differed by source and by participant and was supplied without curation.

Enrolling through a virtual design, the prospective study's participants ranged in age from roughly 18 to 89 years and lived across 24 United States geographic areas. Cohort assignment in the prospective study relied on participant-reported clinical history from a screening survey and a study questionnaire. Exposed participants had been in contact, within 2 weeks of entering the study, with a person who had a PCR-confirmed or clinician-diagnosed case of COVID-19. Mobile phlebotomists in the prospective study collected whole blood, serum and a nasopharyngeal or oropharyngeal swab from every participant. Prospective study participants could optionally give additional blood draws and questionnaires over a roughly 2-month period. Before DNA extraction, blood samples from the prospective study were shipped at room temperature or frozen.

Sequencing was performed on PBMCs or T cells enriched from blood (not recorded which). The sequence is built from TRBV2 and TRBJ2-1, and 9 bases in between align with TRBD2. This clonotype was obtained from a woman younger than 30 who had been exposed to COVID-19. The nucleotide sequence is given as TGTGCCAGCAGTGGAGGGGGACTAGCCTACTACAATGAGCAGTTCTTC. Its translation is CASSGGGLAYYNEQFF.